This T cell receptor beta chain emerged from a study of beta chain features in type 1 diabetes. This clone appeared a few times. Expressed TCRB transcripts got sequenced, as all isolated RNA was reverse transcribed. Libraries were prepared by immunoSEQ multiplex PCR; TCRdb keeps only in-frame clonotypes and omits some of them. Counted here are under 400,000 clones, around 20% occurring once; the ten biggest clones make up approximately 0.041%. The source material was naive CD4+ T cells from blood. This clonotype originated in a woman aged 18-29 years in good health.

In nucleotides, the CDR3 is TGTGCCAGTAGTATCCGGGGGACAGGGTATCAGCCCCAGCATTTT. This translates into CASSIRGTGYQPQHF. The V call is TRBV19, the J call TRBJ1-5; 9 bases fit TRBD1. This CDR3 has 15 amino acids. Germline assignment: CDR1 LNHDA and CDR2 SQIVND (reference sequence). Trimming removed 3 bases from V and 5 bases from J; junction bases left unmatched: 5.